The rows below give T cell receptor beta chains drawn from one sample of a study of identifying expanded T cells in peripheral blood. Sequenced by immunoSEQ multiplex PCR; TCRdb stores in-frame clones only, minus some. The data show 100,000 to 150,000 clones, 86% seen once. What was sequenced was blood. These receptor sequences come from a person aged 18 to 70 in good health. CDR3s include the opening cysteine and the closing phenylalanine or tryptophan. D genes are given only for firm matches. Only some rows state a clone size, as once, few, many or a class for expanded clones.

>TRBJ1-2|.|TRBV21-1|.
CASSKVGYGYTF
TGTGCCAGCAGCAAAGTTGGCTATGGCTACACCTTC
>TRBJ2-5|.|TRBV29-1|.
CSVAGTDLETQYF
TGCAGCGTTGCTGGGACCGACCTAGAGACCCAGTACTTC
>TRBJ1-2|.|TRBV28|.
CASSSTLLAGYTF
TGTGCCAGCAGTTCGACCCTTTTGGCCGGCTACACCTTC
>TRBJ2-2|.|TRBV6-5|TRBD1
CASSYPRDRGTGELFF
TGTGCCAGCAGTTACCCCAGGGACAGGGGGACCGGGGAGCTGTTTTTT
>TRBJ2-2|.|TRBV9|TRBD2
CASSVGTSGTLGTGELFF
TGTGCCAGCAGCGTAGGCACTAGCGGGACTCTTGGGACCGGGGAGCTGTTTTTT
>TRBJ2-7|.|TRBV5-4|TRBD1
CASSSKQQGSEQYF
TGTGCCAGCAGCTCCAAACAACAGGGGAGCGAGCAGTACTTC
>TRBJ2-1|.|TRBV6-6|.
CASSFGTLVYNEQFF
TGTGCCAGCAGTTTCGGGACTTTGGTCTACAATGAGCAGTTCTTC
>TRBJ2-3|.|TRBV7-6|TRBD2
CASSLGGGTPTVNTQYF
TGTGCCAGCAGCTTAGGGGGGGGGACTCCTACAGTCAATACGCAGTATTTT
>TRBJ1-1|.|TRBV7-9|.
CASSLLGDQAPTEAFF
TGTGCCAGCAGCCTACTAGGGGACCAGGCACCAACTGAAGCTTTCTTT
>TRBJ2-3|.|TRBV11-2|.
CASSPPGADTQYF
TGTGCCAGCAGCCCCCCTGGGGCAGATACGCAGTATTTT
>TRBJ2-7|.|TRBV4-3|.
CASSQGGGDGVYEQYF
TGCGCCAGCAGCCAAGGGGGTGGGGATGGGGTCTACGAGCAGTACTTC
>TRBJ1-3|.|TRBV18|.
CASSPGQSGNTIYF
TGTGCCAGCTCACCTGGACAGTCTGGAAACACCATATATTTT
>TRBJ1-2|.|TRBV4-1|TRBD1
CASSQVQAGGDYGYTF
TGCGCCAGCAGCCAAGTCCAGGCAGGGGGCGACTATGGCTACACCTTC
>TRBJ2-1|.|TRBV4-1|.
CASSPFGDYNEQFF
TGCGCCAGCAGCCCGTTCGGGGATTATAATGAGCAGTTCTTC
>TRBJ2-5|.|TRBV6-5|.
CASSPGGAVETQYF
TGTGCCAGCAGCCCAGGGGGGGCTGTGGAGACCCAGTACTTC
>TRBJ1-2|.|TRBV27|.
CASSGQNEGYGYTF
TGTGCCAGCAGTGGGCAGAATGAAGGTTATGGCTACACCTTC
>TRBJ2-7|.|TRBV5-5|.
CASSPRDGDYEQYF
TGTGCCAGCAGCCCCAGGGACGGAGACTACGAGCAGTACTTC
>TRBJ1-1|.|TRBV29-1|.
CSAVGGAGTNTEAFF
TGCAGCGCCGTTGGGGGGGCGGGGACGAACACTGAAGCTTTCTTT
>TRBJ2-7|.|TRBV5-1|.
CASSLSPSTYEQYF
TGCGCCAGCAGCTTAAGTCCTTCTACCTACGAGCAGTACTTC
>TRBJ1-5|.|TRBV7-2|.
CASSYRRGDQPQHF
TGTGCCAGCAGCTATCGCCGGGGAGATCAGCCCCAGCATTTT
>TRBJ2-3|.|TRBV6-5|.
CASSLRVGSTDTQYF
TGTGCCAGCAGCCTCCGCGTAGGGAGCACAGATACGCAGTATTTT
>TRBJ2-7|.|TRBV6-5|TRBD1
CASKTRDRASYEQYF
TGTGCCAGCAAAACCCGGGACAGGGCATCCTACGAGCAGTACTTC
>TRBJ1-5|.|TRBV6-5|TRBD1
CASSSLDRAQQPQHF
TGTGCCAGCAGTTCCCTAGACAGGGCGCAGCAGCCCCAGCATTTT
>TRBJ2-2|.|TRBV19|.
CASSRGIGRTNTGELFF
TGTGCCAGTAGTCGCGGGATCGGACGGACAAACACCGGGGAGCTGTTTTTT
>TRBJ1-2|medium-sized|TRBV29-1|TRBD1
CSVVGTGSNYGYTF
TGCAGCGTGGTGGGGACAGGGTCTAACTATGGCTACACCTTC
>TRBJ2-1|.|TRBV7-3|TRBD2
CASSMSLAGDNEQFF
TGTGCCAGCAGCATGAGCCTAGCGGGAGACAATGAGCAGTTCTTC
>TRBJ2-3|.|TRBV11-2|TRBD2
CASSFFPQASGDTDTQYF
TGTGCCAGCAGCTTCTTCCCCCAGGCTAGCGGGGACACAGATACGCAGTATTTT
>TRBJ1-2|few|TRBV7-9|TRBD1
CAGTGGLPPGYTF
TGTGCCGGAACAGGGGGCCTCCCGCCTGGCTACACCTTC
>TRBJ1-3|.|TRBV7-9|.
CASSLVGGALSGNTIYF
TGTGCCAGCAGCTTAGTAGGAGGAGCTCTCTCTGGAAACACCATATATTTT
>TRBJ1-1|few|TRBV7-9|.
CASSFQGGNTEAFF
TGTGCCAGCAGCTTTCAGGGTGGGAACACTGAAGCTTTCTTT
>TRBJ1-6|few|TRBV19|.
CASSIFGGISYNSPLHF
TGTGCCAGTAGTATCTTTGGCGGCATCTCCTATAATTCACCCCTCCACTTT